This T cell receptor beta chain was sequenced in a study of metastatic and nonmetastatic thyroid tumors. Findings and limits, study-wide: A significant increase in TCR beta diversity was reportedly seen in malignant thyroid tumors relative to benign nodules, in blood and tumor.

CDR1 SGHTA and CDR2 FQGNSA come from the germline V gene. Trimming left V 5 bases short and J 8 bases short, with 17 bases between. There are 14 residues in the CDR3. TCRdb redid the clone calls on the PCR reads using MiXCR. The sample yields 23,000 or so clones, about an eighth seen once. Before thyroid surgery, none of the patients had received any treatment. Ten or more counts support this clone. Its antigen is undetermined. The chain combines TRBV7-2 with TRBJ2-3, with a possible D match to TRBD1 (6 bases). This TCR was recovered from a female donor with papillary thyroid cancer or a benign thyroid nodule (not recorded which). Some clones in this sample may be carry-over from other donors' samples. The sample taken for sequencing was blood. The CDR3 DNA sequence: TGTGCCAGCAGCAGAAAACAGGGTACCGGTACGCAGTATTTT. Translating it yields CASSRKQGTGTQYF.